Shown below are 9 T cell receptor beta chains from a single sample sequenced in a study of blood T cell repertoires in COVID-19. Sequencing was performed with immunoSEQ multiplex PCR; in TCRdb, only in-frame clones are kept and a portion is missing. The data show roughly 240,000 clones, approximately 85% seen once. Sequenced sample: PBMCs or T cells enriched from blood (not recorded which). The receptors were gathered from a woman between 50 and 59 years old with acute COVID-19.

The chain has TRBV7-9 and TRBJ2-2; a weak D match, TRBD1 (6 bases). The germline gives CDR1 SEHNR, CDR2 FQNEAQ (reference sequence). Trimming removed 6 bases from V and 2 bases from J, with 13 bases in between. The CDR3 covers 15 residues. The CDR3 here is CASSTGTHNTGELFF. In nucleotides, the CDR3 is TGTGCCAGCAGTACCGGGACACACAACACCGGGGAGCTGTTTTTT.

V usage is TRBV2 and J usage is TRBJ1-1; 8 bases line up with TRBD1. J was trimmed by 2 bases and V by 6 bases; bases with no gene match: 5. Germline CDR1 SNHLY, CDR2 FYNNEI. CDR3 size: 14 residues. The CDR3 bases are TGTGCCAGCAGGGAACAGGGGGTTAACACTGAAGCTTTCTTT. Translation gives CASREQGVNTEAFF.

The J gene is TRBJ2-3, the V gene TRBV24-1, with D perhaps matching TRBD2 (6 bases). V was pared by 12 bases and J by 0 bases, with 15 bases between. The CDR3 totals 14 residues. The germline V gene has CDR1 KGHDR and CDR2 SFDVKD. The CDR3 protein is CAPLGGTSTDTQYF. For the CDR3, the DNA is TGTGCCCCACTTGGGGGGACTAGCACAGATACGCAGTATTTT.

With respect to this clone: A junction boundary mismatches the germline segment, possibly from a read error. The CDR3 sequence: CASSWETGIYQPQHF. The CDR3 nucleotides are TGTGCCAGCAGTTGGGAGACAGGGATTTACCAGCCTCAGCATTTT. This chain joins TRBV6-5 and TRBJ1-5; 7 bases are shared with TRBD1. Germline values: CDR1 MNHEY, CDR2 SVGAGI. The CDR3 has 15 amino acids.

This clone was picked up a small number of times. The rearrangement joins TRBV6-1 to TRBJ2-1; weak D call: TRBD1 (5 bases). The V and J ends lost 2 bases and 5 bases respectively, with 19 bases between them. The germline V gene has CDR1 MNHNS and CDR2 SASEGT. This CDR3 is 17 amino acids long. The CDR3: CASSESGRDLPNNEQFF. For the CDR3, the DNA is TGTGCCAGCAGTGAATCAGGGCGCGATCTCCCCAACAATGAGCAGTTCTTC.

V gene TRBV5-4 combines with J gene TRBJ2-5, with D possibly being TRBD2 (5 bases). The CDR3 runs to 13 residues. Germline CDR1 SGHNT, CDR2 YYREEE (reference sequence). The V gene lost 7 bases and the J gene lost 2 bases, with 12 bases spanning the gap. The CDR3 loop is CASADGRQETQYF. CDR3 sequence (DNA): TGTGCCAGCGCCGATGGGAGACAAGAGACCCAGTACTTC.

The chain carries TRBV3-1 (or the pseudogene TRBV3-2) and TRBJ1-2, with D perhaps matching TRBD1 (5 bases). Germline V gene data show CDR1 as LGHDT and CDR2 as YNNKEL (reference sequence). The length of the CDR3 is 17 residues. V lost 1 base and J 4 bases, leaving 19 bases between the germline ends. CDR3 sequence: CASSQGTLRASSYGYTF. In DNA form, the CDR3 reads TGTGCCAGCAGCCAAGGGACCCTCAGGGCCAGTAGCTATGGCTACACCTTC.

The chain links TRBV5-1 to TRBJ2-1, with 7 bases matching TRBD1. J was trimmed by 7 bases and V by 0 bases; bases with no gene match: 4. From germline, CDR1 is SGHRS and CDR2 YFSETQ. CDR3 length equals 14 residues. CDR3 in amino acids: CASSLGLQGNEQFF. CDR3 DNA: TGCGCCAGCAGCTTGGGACTACAGGGGAATGAGCAGTTCTTC.

This clone was detected many times. The chain carries TRBV11-2 and TRBJ2-7, with 9 bases that match TRBD1. This CDR3 comprises 13 residues. With V trimmed by 5 bases and J by 6 bases, 5 bases remained unmatched. Germline CDR1 is SGHAT and CDR2 is FQNNGV. CDR3 DNA: TGTGCCAGCAGCAAGGGACAGGGTGGCGAGCAGTACTTC. Translated, it gives CASSKGQGGEQYF.